This is a list of T cell receptor beta chains from one sample in a study of blood T cells in healthy people across ages. MiXCR, run by TCRdb on the 5' RACE reads, gives a single entry per CDR3 protein. The sample yields around 1,100,000 distinct CDR3 sequences, around two fifths seen once. The sequenced material came from blood. The receptors were gathered from a man aged 18 to 30 in good health. CDR3s include the opening cysteine and the closing phenylalanine or tryptophan. Fields, in order: CDR3 protein, CDR3 DNA, D gene, V gene, clone size, J gene. A D gene is named only where the DNA matches it firmly. Only part of the rows carry a size: once, few, many, or a class if the clone is expanded.

cdr3_aa: CASREGVRGYTF
cdr3_nt: TGTGCCAGCAGAGAAGGGGTACGTGGCTACACCTTC
d_call: .
v_call: TRBV28
clone_size: .
j_call: TRBJ1-2

cdr3_aa: CASNPGQGLSYGYTF
cdr3_nt: TGTGCCAGCAACCCCGGACAGGGCCTATCATATGGCTACACCTTC
d_call: TRBD1
v_call: TRBV6-6
clone_size: few
j_call: TRBJ1-2

cdr3_aa: CASSERGEGWTEAFF
cdr3_nt: TGTGCCAGCAGTGAACGAGGGGAGGGGTGGACTGAAGCTTTCTTT
d_call: .
v_call: TRBV6-1
clone_size: .
j_call: TRBJ1-1

cdr3_aa: CAISTSGGAENEQFF
cdr3_nt: TGTGCCATCAGTACGAGCGGGGGGGCAGAAAATGAGCAGTTCTTC
d_call: TRBD2
v_call: TRBV10-3
clone_size: few
j_call: TRBJ2-1

cdr3_aa: CASSRTDGTEAFF
cdr3_nt: TGTGCCAGCAGTAGGACAGACGGGACTGAAGCTTTCTTT
d_call: .
v_call: TRBV12-3/TRBV12-4
clone_size: .
j_call: TRBJ1-1

cdr3_aa: CASSQELGVETQFF
cdr3_nt: TGCGCCAGCAGCCAAGAATTAGGGGTCGAGACCCAGTTCTTC
d_call: .
v_call: TRBV4-3
clone_size: .
j_call: TRBJ2-1

cdr3_aa: CASSFGRSYNEQFF
cdr3_nt: TGTGCCAGCAGTTTTGGCAGATCCTACAATGAGCAGTTCTTC
d_call: .
v_call: TRBV12-3/TRBV12-4
clone_size: few
j_call: TRBJ2-1

cdr3_aa: CSASSDTLAKNIQYF
cdr3_nt: TGCAGTGCTAGCAGCGACACCCTAGCCAAAAACATTCAGTACTTC
d_call: .
v_call: TRBV20-1
clone_size: .
j_call: TRBJ2-4

cdr3_aa: CASSLLGSDEQYF
cdr3_nt: TGTGCCAGCAGCTTACTGGGGAGCGACGAGCAGTACTTC
d_call: .
v_call: TRBV7-9
clone_size: .
j_call: TRBJ2-7

cdr3_aa: CAVRKASGRNEQFF
cdr3_nt: TGTGCCGTTCGCAAGGCTAGCGGAAGGAATGAGCAGTTCTTC
d_call: TRBD2
v_call: TRBV10-3
clone_size: once
j_call: TRBJ2-1

cdr3_aa: CASSLRDRGSEAFF
cdr3_nt: TGCGCCAGCAGCTTGCGTGACAGGGGATCTGAAGCTTTCTTT
d_call: TRBD1
v_call: TRBV5-1
clone_size: few
j_call: TRBJ1-1

cdr3_aa: CASSLITVNTEAFF
cdr3_nt: TGTGCCAGCAGCTTAATTACGGTGAACACTGAAGCTTTCTTT
d_call: .
v_call: TRBV7-8
clone_size: .
j_call: TRBJ1-1

cdr3_aa: CASSIGTENYEQYF
cdr3_nt: TGTGCCAGCAGCATCGGGACAGAAAATTACGAGCAGTACTTC
d_call: TRBD1
v_call: TRBV3-1
clone_size: few
j_call: TRBJ2-7

cdr3_aa: CASSITQGIKDTQYF
cdr3_nt: TGTGCCAGCAGTATCACACAGGGAATCAAGGATACGCAGTATTTT
d_call: .
v_call: TRBV25-1
clone_size: .
j_call: TRBJ2-3

cdr3_aa: CASSHAGVAKNIQYF
cdr3_nt: TGCGCCAGCAGCCACGCGGGGGTAGCCAAAAACATTCAGTACTTC
d_call: TRBD2
v_call: TRBV4-3
clone_size: .
j_call: TRBJ2-4

cdr3_aa: CASSLTGATNYNEQFF
cdr3_nt: TGCGCCAGCAGCCTTACAGGGGCCACCAATTACAATGAGCAGTTCTTC
d_call: TRBD1
v_call: TRBV5-1
clone_size: .
j_call: TRBJ2-1

cdr3_aa: CASSPKDLGAYEQYF
cdr3_nt: TGTGCCAGCTCACCAAAGGACCTTGGCGCCTACGAGCAGTACTTC
d_call: .
v_call: TRBV18
clone_size: .
j_call: TRBJ2-7

cdr3_aa: CATSRDGGPENYGYTF
cdr3_nt: TGTGCCACCAGCAGAGATGGTGGGCCAGAAAACTATGGCTACACCTTC
d_call: .
v_call: TRBV15
clone_size: .
j_call: TRBJ1-2

cdr3_aa: CASSYMAGEDAGELFF
cdr3_nt: TGTGCCAGCAGTTACATGGCGGGGGAGGACGCCGGGGAGCTGTTTTTT
d_call: TRBD2
v_call: TRBV6-6
clone_size: .
j_call: TRBJ2-2

cdr3_aa: CASSDRQGQDTQYF
cdr3_nt: TGTGCCAGCAGTGACCGACAGGGCCAAGATACGCAGTATTTT
d_call: TRBD1
v_call: TRBV12-3/TRBV12-4
clone_size: .
j_call: TRBJ2-3

cdr3_aa: CASRQGENYGYTF
cdr3_nt: TGTGCCAGCAGACAGGGTGAAAACTATGGCTACACCTTC
d_call: .
v_call: TRBV25-1
clone_size: .
j_call: TRBJ1-2

cdr3_aa: CASLFLRGPTDTQYF
cdr3_nt: TGTGCCAGCCTCTTTTTAAGGGGGCCCACAGATACGCAGTATTTT
d_call: TRBD1
v_call: TRBV12-3/TRBV12-4
clone_size: few
j_call: TRBJ2-3

cdr3_aa: CASCWLSGTGATEAFF
cdr3_nt: TGTGCCAGCTGTTGGTTATCCGGGACAGGGGCCACTGAAGCTTTCTTT
d_call: TRBD1
v_call: TRBV6-5
clone_size: .
j_call: TRBJ1-1

cdr3_aa: CSALIRDVYGYTF
cdr3_nt: TGCAGTGCTTTAATTCGGGACGTCTATGGCTACACCTTC
d_call: .
v_call: TRBV20-1
clone_size: .
j_call: TRBJ1-2

cdr3_aa: CASSLTGANTEAFF
cdr3_nt: TGTGCCAGCAGCTTGACAGGGGCGAACACTGAAGCTTTCTTT
d_call: TRBD1
v_call: TRBV11-1
clone_size: many
j_call: TRBJ1-1

cdr3_aa: CASSYRARTEAFF
cdr3_nt: TGTGCCAGCAGTTACAGGGCCAGGACTGAAGCTTTCTTT
d_call: .
v_call: TRBV6-5
clone_size: few
j_call: TRBJ1-1

cdr3_aa: CASSEGVGSSYNEQFF
cdr3_nt: TGTGCCAGCAGTGAAGGTGTCGGGAGCTCCTACAATGAGCAGTTCTTC
d_call: .
v_call: TRBV2
clone_size: .
j_call: TRBJ2-1

cdr3_aa: CASRVGSGVGTDTQYF
cdr3_nt: TGCGCCAGCAGGGTTGGTAGTGGAGTCGGGACAGATACGCAGTATTTT
d_call: .
v_call: TRBV5-1
clone_size: few
j_call: TRBJ2-3

cdr3_aa: CASRPSSTGPTDTQYF
cdr3_nt: TGTGCCAGCAGACCCTCCAGCACAGGACCAACAGATACGCAGTATTTT
d_call: .
v_call: TRBV7-2
clone_size: few
j_call: TRBJ2-3

cdr3_aa: CSARDRGSSTDTQYF
cdr3_nt: TGCAGTGCTAGAGATAGGGGGTCTAGCACAGATACGCAGTATTTT
d_call: .
v_call: TRBV20-1
clone_size: few
j_call: TRBJ2-3

cdr3_aa: CASSPRDGSYRARELFF
cdr3_nt: TGTGCCAGCAGCCCTAGGGATGGGTCGTACCGGGCCAGGGAGCTGTTTTTT
d_call: .
v_call: TRBV9
clone_size: .
j_call: TRBJ2-2

cdr3_aa: CASSFYSGGLDTQYF
cdr3_nt: TGTGCCAGCAGCTTTTATAGCGGGGGGCTAGATACGCAGTATTTT
d_call: TRBD2
v_call: TRBV25-1
clone_size: .
j_call: TRBJ2-3

cdr3_aa: CASSQRSTEAFF
cdr3_nt: TGTGCCAGCAGCCAGAGGTCAACTGAAGCTTTCTTT
d_call: .
v_call: TRBV4-2
clone_size: .
j_call: TRBJ1-1

cdr3_aa: CAISESTDTQYF
cdr3_nt: TGTGCCATCAGTGAGTCGACAGATACGCAGTATTTT
d_call: .
v_call: TRBV10-3
clone_size: many
j_call: TRBJ2-3

cdr3_aa: CASSLDLREGEQFF
cdr3_nt: TGTGCCAGCAGCTTAGATTTAAGGGAAGGTGAGCAGTTCTTC
d_call: .
v_call: TRBV7-6
clone_size: .
j_call: TRBJ2-1

cdr3_aa: CASSASGGIGIGEQYF
cdr3_nt: TGTGCCAGCAGCGCTAGCGGCGGAATCGGAATCGGCGAGCAGTACTTC
d_call: TRBD2
v_call: TRBV9
clone_size: .
j_call: TRBJ2-7

cdr3_aa: CASSYSKGRHDTQYF
cdr3_nt: TGTGCCAGCAGTTACTCGAAGGGCAGGCACGATACGCAGTATTTT
d_call: .
v_call: TRBV6-6
clone_size: .
j_call: TRBJ2-3

cdr3_aa: CASSLRDYPLNEQFF
cdr3_nt: TGTGCCAGCAGCCTCCGGGACTACCCACTGAATGAGCAGTTCTTC
d_call: TRBD2
v_call: TRBV7-2
clone_size: .
j_call: TRBJ2-1

cdr3_aa: CASSWGQQANTEAFF
cdr3_nt: TGTGCCAGCAGCTGGGGGCAACAGGCGAACACTGAAGCTTTCTTT
d_call: .
v_call: TRBV7-2
clone_size: .
j_call: TRBJ1-1

cdr3_aa: CASSQELAGKNGYTF
cdr3_nt: TGTGCCAGCAGCCAAGAGTTGGCAGGAAAGAATGGCTACACCTTC
d_call: .
v_call: TRBV4-2
clone_size: few
j_call: TRBJ1-2

cdr3_aa: CATSPGTSSYNEQFF
cdr3_nt: TGTGCCACCAGCCCCGGGACTAGCAGCTACAATGAGCAGTTCTTC
d_call: TRBD2
v_call: TRBV24-1
clone_size: few
j_call: TRBJ2-1

cdr3_aa: CASRKDRDSFF
cdr3_nt: TGTGCCAGCAGGAAAGACAGGGATTCTTTCTTT
d_call: TRBD1
v_call: TRBV2
clone_size: .
j_call: TRBJ1-1

cdr3_aa: CASRDRGNTGELFF
cdr3_nt: TGTGCCAGTAGAGACAGGGGGAACACCGGGGAGCTGTTTTTT
d_call: TRBD1
v_call: TRBV5-1
clone_size: .
j_call: TRBJ2-2

cdr3_aa: CASTDSFPSGANVLTF
cdr3_nt: TGTGCCAGCACTGACAGCTTCCCCTCTGGGGCCAACGTCCTGACTTTC
d_call: .
v_call: TRBV27
clone_size: .
j_call: TRBJ2-6

cdr3_aa: CSARDHRRVVESYGYTF
cdr3_nt: TGCAGTGCTAGAGATCATCGCAGGGTTGTGGAGTCTTATGGCTACACCTTC
d_call: .
v_call: TRBV20-1
clone_size: .
j_call: TRBJ1-2

cdr3_aa: CASSDEDSTDTQYF
cdr3_nt: TGTGCCAGCAGTGATGAGGATAGCACAGATACGCAGTATTTT
d_call: .
v_call: TRBV2
clone_size: few
j_call: TRBJ2-3

cdr3_aa: CASRRGQMNTEAFF
cdr3_nt: TGTGCCAGCAGGAGGGGTCAGATGAACACTGAAGCTTTCTTT
d_call: .
v_call: TRBV6-1
clone_size: few
j_call: TRBJ1-1

cdr3_aa: CASSVEGRPSYNEQFF
cdr3_nt: TGTGCCAGCAGCGTAGAGGGCAGGCCTTCCTACAATGAGCAGTTCTTC
d_call: .
v_call: TRBV9
clone_size: few
j_call: TRBJ2-1

cdr3_aa: CASRPRGAHSDTQYF
cdr3_nt: TGTGCCAGCAGACCCCGCGGGGCTCACTCAGATACGCAGTATTTT
d_call: .
v_call: TRBV27
clone_size: few
j_call: TRBJ2-3

cdr3_aa: CSAAGQENQPQHF
cdr3_nt: TGCAGCGCAGCAGGACAGGAGAATCAGCCCCAGCATTTT
d_call: TRBD1
v_call: TRBV29-1
clone_size: few
j_call: TRBJ1-5

cdr3_aa: CAITPGVNQPQHF
cdr3_nt: TGTGCCATCACACCAGGGGTTAATCAGCCCCAGCATTTT
d_call: .
v_call: TRBV10-3
clone_size: few
j_call: TRBJ1-5

cdr3_aa: CASSASTGAYGYTF
cdr3_nt: TGTGCCAGCAGTGCCTCGACAGGGGCCTATGGCTACACCTTC
d_call: TRBD1
v_call: TRBV7-9
clone_size: .
j_call: TRBJ1-2

cdr3_aa: CASSSRGGNEQFF
cdr3_nt: TGTGCCAGCAGCTCCAGGGGAGGAAACGAGCAGTTCTTC
d_call: .
v_call: TRBV13
clone_size: .
j_call: TRBJ2-1

cdr3_aa: CASSQEWVAGGKTDTQYF
cdr3_nt: TGCGCCAGCAGCCAAGAATGGGTTGCGGGGGGGAAAACAGATACGCAGTATTTT
d_call: TRBD2
v_call: TRBV4-3
clone_size: few
j_call: TRBJ2-3

cdr3_aa: CSARDSDRSYGYTF
cdr3_nt: TGCAGTGCTAGAGATTCCGACAGAAGCTATGGCTACACCTTC
d_call: .
v_call: TRBV20-1
clone_size: .
j_call: TRBJ1-2